This TCR beta chain was identified in a study of shared clonotypes between healthy human individuals. Turning to the study itself: Those who served as donors were a couple of women and three men between the ages of 18 and 49.

For this clone: Its antigen is as yet unknown.

Points from the study as a whole: As a rule, naive subsets had a larger estimated richness than memory subsets.

Sequencing used immunoSEQ multiplex PCR; TCRdb keeps in-frame clones, though not all of them. The data contain 2 million to 2.5 million clones, 92% of them singletons. The germline V and J ends were trimmed by 7 bases and 5 bases, with 11 bases remaining between them. Per the germline V gene, CDR1 is MNHEY and CDR2 is SVGAGI. This CDR3 has 12 amino acids. The V gene is TRBV6-5, the J gene TRBJ1-1; no definite D call. The sequenced material came from naive CD4+ T cells from PBMCs. Regarding subset: CD45RA+ positively selected. This clonotype originated in a man between 18 and 29 years old in good health. Some clones in this sample may be carry-over from other donors' samples. DNA for the CDR3: TGTGCCAGCATTTCCAGGAGGACTGAAGCTTTCTTT. It yields the protein CASISRRTEAFF.